This T cell receptor (beta chain) was captured by sequencing in a study of shared clonotypes between healthy human individuals (dated by TCRdb to about 2020). Broadly, across the study: The cohort included three men and a couple of women between 18 and 49 years of age. For each donor, CD4 naive and CD4 memory were each given three plates, CD8 naive was given two plates, and CD8 memory was given one plate. To estimate repertoire size and how much clonotypes are shared between individuals, the study performed deep sequencing of blood TCR repertoires from roughly five healthy adults. To increase sequencing depth and limit assay-specific biases, TCR repertoire library preparation and sequencing were carried out by different laboratories using diverse techniques. Per donor, leukapheresis produced somewhere between about 0.94 and 9 billion PBMCs. Study-wide conclusions, independent of this receptor: Pairwise subsampling led to the expectation that sequencing depth would affect the degree of clonotype sharing among donors. Estimated clonotype richness was generally larger for naive than for memory subsets. Compared with non-shared clonotypes, the clonotypes found in all four sorted-subset donors had higher generation probabilities. Across a few donors, about 5% of naive CD4, 3% to 3.5% of naive CD8, about 2.3% of memory CD4, and 0.3% to 0.45% of memory CD8 clonotypes were shared. The genetic and exposure-history diversity represented was limited by the small number of donors. Sampling was restricted to blood, and TCR repertoires in tissues likely differ from the TCR repertoires found in blood. Incomplete sequencing was indicated by rarefaction of sorted-subset datasets, despite the large sequencing depth.

Its CDR3 holds 14 amino acids, cysteine through phenylalanine. Of the read, only the CDR3 DNA is kept; its 42 bases are in frame from base 1. CDR1 and CDR2 are drawn from the germline V gene: SGHRS, YFSETQ. Trimmed from V: 0 bases; trimmed from J: 8 bases; junction bases lacking a gene match: 5. Using the deep immunoSEQ assay, TCR CDR3 regions were amplified from genomic DNA by multiplex PCR. Extracted genomic DNA from each cell subset was distributed evenly across all wells of several immunoSEQ 96-well plates, and each plate was treated as a replicate. For sorted subsets, 200 ng of genomic DNA, equivalent to around 30,000 T cell genomes, went into each replicate PCR. Purified libraries were quantified with a Qubit 3.0 fluorometer, sized on a Bioanalyzer 2100, and re-quantified with the KAPA Library Quantification kit. Each immunoSEQ 96-well plate was sequenced on its own single-read 150-cycle Illumina NextSeq 550 flow cell. On the authors' methods: The immunoSEQ output contained only junctional sequences without quality scores, so filtering could not match that applied to full-length reads. Sequences were annotated with PyIR, a Python wrapper for IgBLAST v1.9, using IMGT germline references to assign V/J genes and CDR3. Reads were removed for weak V/J assignments (E-value above 1e-6), missing CDR3, stop codons, out-of-frame junctions, or ambiguous translated residues. V3J clonotypes were defined by identical inferred V gene, J gene, and CDR3 amino acid sequence. Percentage overlap between repertoires was computed as shared unique clonotypes divided by the size of the smaller repertoire. RTK rarefaction, the Chao1 estimator, and Recon v2.1 estimates of unobserved clonotypes were used to assess repertoire richness. For all TCRbeta clonotypes obtained by the gDNA method from a few donors, generation probabilities were computed with OLGA. TCRdb re-hosts the immuneACCESS table, in-frame sequences only. Its copies lack some clones; in the studies checked, an unresolved V gene accounts for under half of them, and the cause for the rest is not known. V, J and clone size are taken as reported in that table, and D and trimming were inferred from the DNA itself. The sample table contains just over 2,000,000 clones; only one count was recorded for 85% to 95% of them. 0.13% of the sample belongs to the ten largest clones.

A remark on this clone: Its antigen target is currently unknown. Qualities for individual bases were not recorded, and no much larger clone is one base off.

The donors were healthy, HIV-negative adults with no recently reported acute infections or vaccinations. Every donor was a Caucasian adult residing in Nashville, Tennessee, USA. CD4+ T cells were enriched by magnetic negative selection; naive cells were then positively selected on CD45RA, and the negative fraction formed the memory subset. Blood was collected by leukapheresis, and PBMCs were isolated by Ficoll-Histopaque density gradient centrifugation and then cryopreserved in liquid nitrogen vapor phase. Analytical flow cytometry was used to check the purity and quantity of each magnetically sorted T cell population. Genomic DNA was isolated from each sorted fraction and quantified by UV absorbance on a Nanodrop 2000c.

The source material was naive CD4+ T cells sorted from blood. The meaning of the sample's cell subset or site label: CD45RA+ positively selected. The receptor's source is a man in his late teens or twenties in good health. The chain was built from TRBV5-1 and TRBJ2-4; 7 middle bases align to TRBD1. The bases are TGCGCCAGCAGCTTGGAGGGGACAGCGGACATTCAGTACTTC. Its product reads: CASSLEGTADIQYF.